Described below is a single T cell receptor beta chain sequence and its context. Its antigen remains unknown. The V end lost 5 bases, the J end lost 0 bases, and 9 bases lay between the germline ends. In germline, CDR1 is DFQATT, CDR2 SNEGSKA (reference sequence). The CDR3 sequence is 13 residues long. The researchers produced TCR beta cDNA from roughly 500 ng total RNA with a constant-region primer. Researchers made the TCR beta libraries by running three nested multiplex PCR rounds with slightly modified ARM-PCR. Researchers ran the first two PCR rounds for roughly 11 cycles each with TRBV1-TRBV30 forward primers and a C-beta reverse primer. TCRdb used MiXCR to reprocess the multiplex PCR reads, holding one entry per CDR3 protein. Of about 64,000 distinct CDR3 sequences listed, approximately 74% are singletons. DNA and RNA were both co-extracted from around 20-30 mg of bulk tissue that had not been sorted. Surgeons treated the primary liver carcinoma of the patients by surgical resection. Chronic HBV infection, untreated so far, was present in the patients.

The sample is drawn from a study of tumor-infiltrating lymphocytes in primary liver carcinoma. The wider study: Lesions, classed as T1-T3 N0M0, spanned about 4.2 to 10 cm across. Study outcomes and limitations: Only about 8-24% of top clones showed up in all five tumor regions.

The receptor was derived from a middle-aged man with primary liver carcinoma and hepatitis B virus infection. The rearrangement links TRBV20-1 to TRBJ2-3, with D possibly being TRBD2 (5 bases). The sequencing sample was made of liver tumor tissue from sampling region 4. The subset here: tumor region T4, right-lateral pole. CDR3 in amino acids: CSAVWESTDTQYF. The CDR3 DNA sequence: TGCAGTGCTGTGTGGGAGAGCACAGATACGCAGTATTTT.